This TCR beta chain is drawn from a study of cytomegalovirus exposure and HLA in healthy donors. In the study overall: The study placed less than 90% of its 350 to 400 genotyped donors in the Caucasian-associated ancestry cluster.

The CDR3 extends over 18 amino acids. Germline trimming cut 0 bases from V and 2 bases from J; bases unmatched to any gene: 7. CDR1 SGDLS and CDR2 YYNGEE come from the germline V gene. The primer mix had 60 Vbeta and 13 Jbeta primers. Here immunoSEQ multiplex PCR was the method, and the copy in TCRdb shows in-frame clones only, minus some. This sample's clone table lists about 51,000 clones. The sample consisted of PBMCs. This TCR derives from a man aged 40-50 years in good health and CMV-seropositive. The chain recombines TRBV9 with TRBJ2-5; 13 bases are shared with TRBD2. DNA for the CDR3: TGTGCCAGCAGCGTAGCTGCAAAGACTAGCGGGGGGCAAGAGACCCAGTACTTC. The encoded protein is CASSVAAKTSGGQETQYF.